Each of the 22 T cell receptor beta chains below was sequenced from the same sample in a study of blood T cell repertoires in COVID-19. The assay was immunoSEQ multiplex PCR, and TCRdb's table has in-frame clones only and misses some. The sample holds under 300,000 clones, 65% to 90% seen once. The specimen sequenced was peripheral blood. These receptors all stem from a woman aged 55-70 years with active or convalescent COVID-19.

This clone was detected only once. The rearrangement links TRBV19 to TRBJ1-5; D remains ambiguous. The ends were cut back, 0 bases at V and 1 base at J, with 7 bases in the middle. Germline V gene sequence: CDR1 LNHDA, CDR2 SQIVND (reference sequence). The CDR3 is made up of 15 amino acids. The CDR3 DNA follows: TGTGCCAGTAGTATAGACGGGTACAGCAATCAGCCCCAGCATTTT. Encoded protein: CASSIDGYSNQPQHF.

The rearrangement joins TRBV3-1 (or the pseudogene TRBV3-2) to TRBJ2-5, with 12 positions matching TRBD2. J lost 5 bases, V lost 0 bases, and 4 bases had no gene match. The germline V gene has CDR1 LGHDT and CDR2 YNNKEL (reference sequence). The CDR3 spans 16 residues. CDR3 sequence reads: CASSQERLAGDETQYF. CDR3 sequence (DNA): TGTGCCAGCAGCCAAGAACGACTAGCGGGGGACGAGACCCAGTACTTC.

The J gene is TRBJ2-2, the V gene TRBV6-2 or TRBV6-3; 7 bases are shared with TRBD1. This CDR3 spans 16 amino acids. Germline V gene data show CDR1 as MNHEY and CDR2 as SVGEGT. V dropped 2 bases and J dropped 0; count of bases not matched to a gene: 3. The chain's CDR3 is CASSYGQASNTGELFF. The CDR3 nucleotides are TGTGCCAGCAGTTACGGACAGGCCTCGAACACCGGGGAGCTGTTTTTT.

The V call is TRBV4-2, the J call TRBJ1-4; perhaps TRBD1 as D (6 bases). CDR1 is LGHNA and CDR2 is YNFKEQ in the germline V gene. The CDR3 loop spans 16 amino acids. V lost 4 bases, J lost 4 bases, and 16 bases lay in between. CDR3 amino acids: CASSPSDRLFNEKLFF. In DNA form, the CDR3 reads TGTGCCAGCAGCCCCTCGGACAGACTCTTTAATGAAAAACTGTTTTTT.

This clone showed up just a few times. The genes are TRBV7-8 and TRBJ1-5; TRBD1 aligns across 7 bases. CDR1 SGHVS and CDR2 FQNEAQ come from the germline V gene. After removal of 0 bases from V and 4 bases from J, the junction contained 9 bases not matched to a gene. This CDR3 has 17 amino acids. The CDR3 coding sequence is TGTGCCAGCAGCTTAGCGCCGACAGGGCTATCGAATCAGCCCCAGCATTTT. Residues: CASSLAPTGLSNQPQHF.

As for this clone: An end of the junction differs from the germline gene, which may be a read error. V is TRBV19 and J is TRBJ1-6; D gene unclear. Germline CDR1 is LNHDA and CDR2 is SQIVND (reference sequence). CDR3 length: 12 amino acids. The CDR3 loop reads CASSMGQVVRDF. CDR3 DNA sequence: TGTGCCAGTAGTATGGGTCAGGTGGTGCGCGATTTT.

The chain links TRBV5-4 to TRBJ2-3, with D perhaps matching TRBD2 (7 bases). The CDR3 has 15 amino acids. Per the germline V gene, CDR1 is SGHNT and CDR2 is YYREEE (reference sequence). Trimming shortened V by 5 bases and J by 0 bases, and 13 bases separated the two germline ends. The CDR3 spells CASRGGGTSTDTQYF. The CDR3 DNA follows: TGTGCCAGCAGGGGCGGGGGCACTAGCACAGATACGCAGTATTTT.

The J gene is TRBJ2-2, the V gene TRBV5-6, with 9 bases matching TRBD1. J lost 7 bases, V lost 5 bases, and 9 bases had no gene match. The CDR3 totals 15 residues. Germline V gene lookup returns CDR1 SGHDT and CDR2 YYEEEE. CDR3 sequence: CASRGTGYRNGELFF. CDR3 nucleotides: TGTGCCAGCAGGGGGACAGGGTATCGAAACGGGGAGCTGTTTTTT.

This sequence joins TRBV19 and TRBJ1-1; 8 bases are shared with TRBD1. Germline V CDR1 and CDR2: LNHDA, SQIVND (reference sequence). V shed 9 bases, J shed 5 bases, and the junction held 5 bases outside the gene matches. The CDR3 length is 12 residues. The CDR3 loop reads CASGQGWTEAFF. The CDR3 nucleotides are TGTGCCAGCGGACAGGGTTGGACTGAAGCTTTCTTT.

V usage is TRBV4-3 and J usage is TRBJ2-1; 9 positions match TRBD2. CDR1 LGHNA and CDR2 YSLEER come from the germline V gene. J lost 0 bases, V lost 0 bases, and 3 bases had no gene match. The CDR3 has 17 residues. The CDR3 bases are TGCGCCAGCAGCCAAGATCCACTAGCGGGCTCCTACAATGAGCAGTTCTTC. Translation gives CASSQDPLAGSYNEQFF.

This chain links TRBV2 with TRBJ2-1; unclear D gene. V was clipped by 2 bases and J by 8 bases, with 10 bases between them. Per the germline V gene, CDR1 is SNHLY and CDR2 is FYNNEI. This CDR3 has 13 residues. CDR3 DNA sequence: TGTGCCAGCAGTGAAACGACTTGGGATGAGCAGTTCTTC. Its protein is CASSETTWDEQFF.

The chain is built from TRBV19 and TRBJ1-2; D is ambiguous. V was pared by 10 bases and J by 4 bases, with 19 bases between. Germline assignment: CDR1 LNHDA and CDR2 SQIVND (reference sequence). This CDR3 contains 14 residues. The CDR3 DNA reads TGTGCCACCTCGCGACGGATGGAGGGCTATGGCTACACCTTC. Protein sequence: CATSRRMEGYGYTF.

This clone was observed a handful of times. The rearrangement links TRBV5-1 to TRBJ1-6, with D possibly TRBD1 on 5 matching bases. The germline gives CDR1 SGHRS, CDR2 YFSETQ. Trimming shortened V by 1 base and J by 5 bases, and 10 bases separated the two germline ends. CDR3 size: 15 residues. In DNA, the CDR3 is TGCGCCAGCAGCTTGAGGGGCGAGAATAATTCACCCCTCCACTTT. This codes for CASSLRGENNSPLHF.

CDR3 protein: CASSYSGRGDGNTIYF. The DNA of the CDR3 is TGTGCCAGCAGTTACTCTGGCAGGGGGGATGGAAACACCATATATTTT. This chain joins TRBV6-5 and TRBJ1-3; the match to TRBD1 covers 7 bases. The CDR3 length is 16 residues. Trimming at V came to 0 bases and at J to 3 bases, leaving 5 bases not matched to a gene. CDR1 and CDR2 (germline): MNHEY, SVGAGI.

The CDR3 here is CASRVTGHGNYGYTF. CDR3 sequence (DNA): TGTGCCAGCAGAGTTACAGGGCACGGGAACTATGGCTACACCTTC. J is TRBJ1-2 and V is TRBV6-5; perhaps TRBD1 as D (6 bases). Looked up from germline, CDR1 is MNHEY and CDR2 is SVGAGI. This CDR3 has 15 amino acids. Trimming cost V 6 bases and J 2 bases, with 16 bases left between them.

This chain connects TRBV19 to TRBJ1-5; a weak D match, TRBD1 (5 bases). V was trimmed by 8 bases and J by 3 bases, leaving 17 bases between them. The germline V gene encodes CDR1 LNHDA and CDR2 SQIVND (reference sequence). This CDR3 spans 15 amino acids. The CDR3 here is CASGEAQGFNQPQHF. The CDR3 region has the DNA TGTGCCAGTGGAGAGGCCCAGGGCTTCAATCAGCCCCAGCATTTT.

This sequence joins TRBV5-4 and TRBJ2-2; 9 positions match TRBD1. V was pared by 4 bases and J by 5 bases, with 6 bases of the junction left unmatched. Germline V gene lookup returns CDR1 SGHNT and CDR2 YYREEE (reference sequence). This CDR3 has 15 residues. The CDR3 loop reads CASSVDRGDTGELFF. The CDR3 DNA sequence: TGTGCCAGCAGCGTGGACAGGGGAGATACCGGGGAGCTGTTTTTT.

This sequence joins TRBV11-2 and TRBJ1-5, with a possible D match to TRBD1 (6 bases). Trimming took 6 bases from V and 6 from J, leaving 15 bases between them. Germline values: CDR1 SGHAT, CDR2 FQNNGV. The CDR3 extends over 14 amino acids. CDR3 coding DNA: TGTGCCAGCAGTCCCGGGACACTTAGTCAGCCCCAGCATTTT. Protein sequence: CASSPGTLSQPQHF.

The chain combines TRBV6-5 with TRBJ1-4, with 8 bases lining up with TRBD1. V lost 5 bases to trimming and J lost 5 bases; unmatched junction nucleotides: 7. Germline values: CDR1 MNHEY, CDR2 SVGAGI. The CDR3 length is 15 residues. The DNA for the CDR3 is TGTGCCAGCAGTACCGACAGGGGCCCCAATGAAAAACTGTTTTTT. It codes for CASSTDRGPNEKLFF.

The chain recombines TRBV25-1 with TRBJ1-6; no firm D call. Trimming left V 1 base short and J 6 bases short, with 19 bases between. Germline CDR1 and CDR2: MGHDK and SYGVNS. This CDR3 has 18 amino acids. CDR3 protein: CASSESFNRRGLNSPLHF. CDR3 DNA: TGTGCCAGCAGTGAATCCTTTAATCGGAGAGGGCTTAATTCACCCCTCCACTTT.

The J gene is TRBJ1-1, the V gene TRBV18, with D perhaps TRBD1 (6 bases). CDR3 length: 16 amino acids. V was pared by 3 bases and J by 1 base, with 15 bases between. Germline-derived CDR1 and CDR2 are KGHSH and LQKENI. DNA for the CDR3: TGTGCCAGCTCACCCCGGTGGGACACATCGAACACTGAAGCTTTCTTT. This sequence encodes CASSPRWDTSNTEAFF.

CDR3 sequence reads: CASSLSGRGRTGNTIYF. The CDR3 DNA reads as TGTGCCAGCAGCTTGTCGGGCAGGGGGCGGACTGGAAACACCATATATTTT. The chain carries TRBV7-8 and TRBJ1-3; TRBD1 matches at 8 bases. Germline V gene sequence: CDR1 SGHVS, CDR2 FQNEAQ. The CDR3 runs 17 residues. V trimming: 3 bases; J trimming: 2 bases; junction bases outside the gene matches: 9.